One sample yielded the 27 T cell receptor beta chains listed below, sequenced in a study of shared clonotypes between healthy human individuals. Data came from immunoSEQ multiplex PCR; TCRdb stores just in-frame clones and leaves some out. The sample has about 2.4 million clones, 90% to 95% seen once. The sequencing input was naive CD4+ T cells from PBMCs. Subset of the sample: CD45RA+ positively selected. The receptors originated from a man aged 18 to 29 in good health. Some clones in this sample may be carry-over from other donors' samples.

The chain employs TRBV6-6 and TRBJ2-7, with 7 nucleotides matching TRBD1. CDR1 MNHNY and CDR2 SVGAGI come from the germline V gene (reference sequence). There are 15 residues in the CDR3. Germline trimming cut 2 bases from V and 4 bases from J; bases unmatched to any gene: 8. The CDR3 reads CASSYARDSSYEQYF. Here the CDR3 DNA reads TGTGCCAGCAGTTACGCCAGGGACAGCAGTTACGAGCAGTACTTC.

V gene TRBV28 combines with J gene TRBJ1-5; D gene unclear. Germline V gives CDR1 MDHEN, CDR2 SYDVKM. The CDR3 consists of 16 residues. Trimming left V 1 base short and J 4 bases short, with 14 bases between. The CDR3 DNA follows: TGTGCCAGCAGTTTATTGGGCTGGGGTGAGAATCAGCCCCAGCATTTT. It translates to CASSLLGWGENQPQHF.

J is TRBJ2-7 and V is TRBV27; D is unclear. Germline values: CDR1 MNHEY, CDR2 SMNVEV (reference sequence). The ends were cut back, 3 bases at V and 7 bases at J, with 16 bases in the middle. CDR3 length: 14 residues. This CDR3 reads CASSFQSPLKEQYF. CDR3 nucleotide sequence: TGTGCCAGCAGTTTTCAAAGCCCCTTGAAAGAGCAGTACTTC.

This chain uses TRBV6-1 with TRBJ2-1; D may be TRBD1 (5 bases). Germline V gives CDR1 MNHNS, CDR2 SASEGT. Trimming removed 8 bases at V and 1 base at J, with 15 bases between. There are 15 residues in the CDR3. The CDR3 sequence is CASYDSPGSYNEQFF. The CDR3 DNA reads as TGTGCCAGCTATGACAGCCCAGGGTCCTACAATGAGCAGTTCTTC.

This chain joins TRBV7-6 and TRBJ2-1; TRBD1 aligns across 9 bases. With V trimmed by 5 bases and J by 8 bases, 4 bases remained unmatched. CDR3 size: 13 residues. Germline CDR1 is SGHVS and CDR2 is FNYEAQ. Here the CDR3 reads CASSVDRGDEQFF. The CDR3 coding sequence is TGTGCCAGCAGCGTAGACAGGGGGGATGAGCAGTTCTTC.

The chain employs TRBV28 and TRBJ2-7, with D tentatively TRBD1 (6 bases). Germline V gene lookup returns CDR1 MDHEN and CDR2 SYDVKM. This CDR3 contains 12 residues. V lost 8 bases and J lost 4, with 12 bases in between. CDR3 residues: CASGLRGYEQYF. The CDR3 DNA is TGTGCCAGCGGCCTGAGGGGGTACGAGCAGTACTTC.

As to this clone: Other DNA sequences in this specimen translate into the identical CDR3. J is TRBJ2-7 and V is TRBV2; D gene unclear. This CDR3 spans 12 amino acids. V lost 6 bases, J lost 0 bases, and 6 bases lay in between. Germline CDR1 reads SNHLY; CDR2 reads FYNNEI. In DNA form, the CDR3 reads TGTGCCAGCAGCTTCAGCTCCTACGAGCAGTACTTC. Protein sequence: CASSFSSYEQYF.

V gene TRBV2 combines with J gene TRBJ2-3; the D call may be TRBD1 or TRBD2 (7 bases each). The CDR3 loop spans 16 amino acids. V was shortened by 7 bases and J by 0 bases, with 17 bases between the two germline ends. CDR1 SNHLY and CDR2 FYNNEI come from the germline V gene. The CDR3, as DNA: TGTGCCAGCAATACCAGGGGGGGATTAAGCACAGATACGCAGTATTTT. It codes for CASNTRGGLSTDTQYF.

This clone appeared once. V is TRBV30 and J is TRBJ2-7; the D gene is possibly TRBD1 (6 bases). V was clipped by 0 bases and J by 6 bases, with 12 bases between them. There are 13 residues in the CDR3. Germline-derived CDR1 and CDR2 are GTSNPN and SVGIG (reference sequence). CDR3 coding DNA: TGTGCCTGGAGTGTTGGTGGGACACTCGAGCAGTACTTC. Translating it yields CAWSVGGTLEQYF.

Only one count was recorded for this clone. The chain couples TRBV11-2 to TRBJ2-2; TRBD1 agrees at 8 bases. V lost 4 bases and J lost 5; bases outside the gene matches: 6. The CDR3 consists of 15 residues. Germline values: CDR1 SGHAT, CDR2 FQNNGV. CDR3 sequence (DNA): TGTGCCAGCAGCTCGCGGCAGGGGGCGACCGGGGAGCTGTTTTTT. It codes for CASSSRQGATGELFF.

This sequence joins TRBV6-1 and TRBJ1-5; D is unclear. In germline, CDR1 is MNHNS, CDR2 SASEGT. The CDR3 covers 15 residues. Trimming stripped 10 bases from V and 0 bases from J, with 16 bases between. The CDR3 region is CATKVPDYSNQPQHF. The CDR3 DNA reads TGTGCCACCAAAGTGCCAGACTATAGCAATCAGCCCCAGCATTTT.

V and J are TRBV2 and TRBJ2-1; D is undetermined. With 1 base removed from V and 2 bases from J, the gap between germline ends came to 9 bases. The CDR3 totals 15 residues. Germline assignment: CDR1 SNHLY and CDR2 FYNNEI. CDR3 protein: CASSEDRYPYNEQFF. CDR3 bases: TGTGCCAGCAGTGAAGACAGATACCCCTACAATGAGCAGTTCTTC.

Turning to this clone: This sample also contains other DNA sequences that code for the same CDR3. The chain has TRBV6-6 and TRBJ2-1; no clear D gene. V gave up 5 bases and J gave up 5 bases, with 7 bases separating them. This CDR3 has 12 residues. Germline V CDR1 and CDR2: MNHNY, SVGAGI (reference sequence). The CDR3 spells CASSPGNNEQFF. The CDR3 DNA follows: TGTGCCAGCAGTCCTGGGAACAATGAGCAGTTCTTC.

The J gene is TRBJ2-3, the V gene TRBV29-1, with TRBD1 matching over 9 bases. The J segment lost 4 bases and the V segment lost 8 bases, leaving 10 bases of the junction unmatched. The CDR3 runs to 14 residues. Looked up from germline, CDR1 is SQVTM and CDR2 is ANQGSEA. The CDR3, as DNA: TGCAGCTCGCAGGGGGGACAGGGAGCAGATACGCAGTATTTT. Translated, it gives CSSQGGQGADTQYF.

V and J are TRBV19 and TRBJ2-5; TRBD1 agrees at 8 bases. Germline trimming cut 6 bases from V and 2 bases from J; bases unmatched to any gene: 8. Germline-derived CDR1 and CDR2 are LNHDA and SQIVND (reference sequence). The CDR3 extends over 15 amino acids. CDR3 coding DNA: TGTGCCAGTAGGAGGGGACAGGTATCACAAGAGACCCAGTACTTC. Translated, it gives CASRRGQVSQETQYF.

This chain joins TRBV14 and TRBJ2-4; the D gene is possibly TRBD2 (5 bases). The V end was cut by 1 base, the J end by 2 bases, with 12 bases between. CDR3 length equals 16 residues. Per germline, CDR1 SGHDN and CDR2 FVKESK. CDR3 bases: TGTGCCAGCAGCCAAGGGACGGGATACCCCAAAAACATTCAGTACTTC. Translated: CASSQGTGYPKNIQYF.

The rearrangement joins TRBV29-1 to TRBJ2-3; a weak D match, TRBD1 (6 bases). The V end lost 6 bases, the J end lost 0 bases, and 16 bases lay between the germline ends. The CDR3 loop spans 15 amino acids. Germline CDR1 SQVTM, CDR2 ANQGSEA. DNA of the CDR3: TGCAGCGTCTCCAGGGGAAGGCCTAGCACAGATACGCAGTATTTT. Its translation is CSVSRGRPSTDTQYF.

This clone showed up just once. The rearrangement uses TRBV6-5 and TRBJ1-5; TRBD1 agrees at 7 bases. The CDR3 has 15 amino acids. V dropped 6 bases and J dropped 4; count of bases not matched to a gene: 9. The germline V gene has CDR1 MNHEY and CDR2 SVGAGI. The CDR3 spells CASRGRQGANQPQHF. The CDR3 coding sequence is TGTGCCAGCAGAGGACGACAGGGCGCTAATCAGCCCCAGCATTTT.

As to this clone: This CDR3 is also generated by other DNA sequences in the sample. V usage is TRBV18 and J usage is TRBJ1-5; perhaps TRBD1 as D (5 bases). This CDR3 spans 15 amino acids. The germline CDR1 and CDR2 sequences are KGHSH and LQKENI. V was pared by 3 bases and J by 2 bases, with 11 bases between. The CDR3 bases are TGTGCCAGCTCACCCCCGGGACGGGGCAATCAGCCCCAGCATTTT. Translating gives CASSPPGRGNQPQHF.

On this clone: An end of the junction does not agree with germline; a read error may underlie this. The same CDR3 can be traced to other DNA sequences in this sample. The V gene is TRBV7-2, the J gene TRBJ2-7; 12 nucleotides line up with TRBD2. This CDR3 has 14 residues. From germline, CDR1 is SGHTA and CDR2 FQGNSA. In DNA form, the CDR3 reads TGTGCCAGCAGCCTAGCGGGAGGGGCCTACGAGCAGTACTTC. It yields the protein CASSLAGGAYEQYF.

The chain links TRBV6-1 to TRBJ2-1; perhaps D is TRBD1 or TRBD2 (7 bases each). Germline V gives CDR1 MNHNS, CDR2 SASEGT. Trimming removed 3 bases from V and 7 bases from J, with 19 bases in between. The CDR3 length is 16 residues. In nucleotides, the CDR3 is TGTGCCAGCAGTGACCCGAGGGTCCAGGGGGGGAATGAGCAGTTCTTC. Amino acid sequence: CASSDPRVQGGNEQFF.

This chain uses TRBV27 with TRBJ1-1, with D possibly being TRBD1 (5 bases). CDR1 is MNHEY and CDR2 is SMNVEV in the germline V gene (reference sequence). The CDR3 is 13 amino acids. The germline V and J ends were trimmed by 6 bases and 6 bases, with 14 bases remaining between them. DNA of the CDR3: TGTGCCAGCAGCCTCGTGGGGGGATCTGAAGCTTTCTTT. Its protein is CASSLVGGSEAFF.

The V and J genes are TRBV7-9 and TRBJ2-3; tentatively, D is TRBD2 (5 bases). The CDR3 runs to 13 residues. V lost 5 bases to trimming and J lost 1 base, with 7 bases between them. Germline V gene sequence: CDR1 SEHNR, CDR2 FQNEAQ (reference sequence). The CDR3 DNA sequence: TGTGCCAGCAGCCCGGAGGGCACAGATACGCAGTATTTT. This sequence encodes CASSPEGTDTQYF.

V is TRBV9 and J is TRBJ1-2, with D perhaps matching TRBD1 (5 bases). Germline V gene data show CDR1 as SGDLS and CDR2 as YYNGEE. The CDR3 is made up of 15 amino acids. The ends were cut back, 0 bases at V and 0 bases at J, with 9 bases in the middle. The CDR3 sequence: CASSVGRETNYGYTF. The CDR3 bases are TGTGCCAGCAGCGTAGGCAGGGAGACTAACTATGGCTACACCTTC.

This chain links TRBV7-3 with TRBJ2-1; the D gene is possibly TRBD2 (5 bases). Trimming cost V 2 bases and J 9 bases, with 11 bases left between them. This CDR3 spans 13 amino acids. Germline V gene sequence: CDR1 SGHTA, CDR2 FQGTGA. CDR3 coding DNA: TGTGCCAGCAGCTTAGGGAGTCCCCTTGAGCAGTTCTTC. Protein product: CASSLGSPLEQFF.

This clone was observed once. The V gene is TRBV7-2, the J gene TRBJ1-4; 8 bases fit TRBD1. This CDR3 has 14 amino acids. Looked up from germline, CDR1 is SGHTA and CDR2 is FQGNSA. V lost 4 bases to trimming and J lost 9 bases; unmatched junction nucleotides: 7. This chain's CDR3 is CASSSGQGRKKLFF. CDR3 sequence (DNA): TGTGCCAGCAGCTCTGGACAGGGACGGAAAAAACTGTTTTTT.

The chain couples TRBV11-2 to TRBJ2-7, with TRBD1 matching over 10 bases. The germline V gene encodes CDR1 SGHAT and CDR2 FQNNGV. V trimming: 3 bases; J trimming: 7 bases; junction bases outside the gene matches: 9. The CDR3 contains 15 residues. The CDR3 nucleotides read TGTGCCAGCAGCTTGGGAGGGACAGGGGTAGGTGAGCAGTACTTC. This codes for CASSLGGTGVGEQYF.